One and the same sample provided the 27 T cell receptor beta chains below, sequenced in a study of vaccination effects on CD4 cells after COVID-19. The antigens these receptors bind are not known. Before any sequencing was done, the ViraFEST assay used viral peptide pools to expand antigen-specific CD4+ T cells. Culture lasted about 11 days before CD4+ T cell isolation. Participants received two doses of either the BNT162b2 or mRNA-1273 vaccine. TCRdb keeps only in-frame clones here, not all; method: immunoSEQ multiplex PCR. The sample includes 65,000 to 95,000 clones, under 80% of them seen just once. The source material was CD4+ T cells from PBMCs cultured with HCoV-OC43 spike peptides, sampled after COVID-19 vaccination. Subset indicated: HCoV-OC43 spike overlapping peptide pool stimulation. Receptors were obtained from a human donor who received a COVID-19 vaccine.

The CDR3 sequence is CASSQVPQGGVTQYF. The CDR3 DNA is TGCGCCAGCAGCCAAGTCCCGCAGGGCGGGGTGACCCAGTACTTC. The chain uses TRBV4-1 and TRBJ2-5; D is possibly TRBD2 (6 bases). The V end lost 1 base, the J end lost 7 bases, and 16 bases lay between the germline ends. The V gene's germline CDR1 is MGHRA and CDR2 YSYEKL. CDR3 length equals 15 residues.

This chain uses TRBV2 with TRBJ2-3, with TRBD2 identical over 12 bases. Trimming at V came to 5 bases and at J to 1 base, leaving 4 bases not matched to a gene. Germline lookup yields CDR1 SNHLY and CDR2 FYNNEI. This CDR3 spans 16 amino acids. This CDR3 reads CASSLAGGQGTDTQYF. The CDR3 region has the DNA TGTGCCAGCAGTCTAGCGGGGGGGCAGGGCACAGATACGCAGTATTTT.

V is TRBV24-1 and J is TRBJ2-1, with a tentative D call TRBD1 (6 bases). Trimming removed 7 bases at V and 0 bases at J, with 18 bases between. The germline V gene has CDR1 KGHDR and CDR2 SFDVKD. The CDR3 totals 17 residues. CDR3 nucleotide sequence: TGTGCCACCAGCTCGATGAGGGGACACAGCTCCTACAATGAGCAGTTCTTC. Translated: CATSSMRGHSSYNEQFF.

The rearrangement links TRBV27 to TRBJ2-1; 7 nucleotides line up with TRBD1. Germline V gene lookup returns CDR1 MNHEY and CDR2 SMNVEV (reference sequence). CDR3 length: 15 amino acids. V was clipped by 5 bases and J by 2 bases; unmatched bases: 6. The CDR3 reads CASSIRQGAYNEQFF. DNA for the CDR3: TGTGCCAGCAGTATCAGACAGGGCGCCTACAATGAGCAGTTCTTC.

This clone was counted a single time. This chain uses TRBV4-1 with TRBJ1-1; tentatively, D is TRBD1 (5 bases). In germline, CDR1 is MGHRA, CDR2 YSYEKL. The CDR3 sequence is 14 residues long. Trimming cost V 1 base and J 3 bases, with 9 bases left between them. The CDR3 region has the DNA TGCGCCAGCAGCCAAGGGCGGGACTACACTGAAGCTTTCTTT. Translated, it gives CASSQGRDYTEAFF.

The chain employs TRBV2 and TRBJ1-1; D unclear. This CDR3 has 15 residues. Looked up from germline, CDR1 is SNHLY and CDR2 is FYNNEI. With 7 bases removed from V and 0 bases from J, the gap between germline ends came to 15 bases. This CDR3 is CASTGIPTMNTEAFF. The CDR3 DNA reads as TGTGCCAGCACGGGGATTCCGACCATGAACACTGAAGCTTTCTTT.

Points on this clone: Other DNA sequences in the sample encode the same CDR3. The rearrangement joins TRBV12-3 or TRBV12-4 to TRBJ1-3; D is undetermined. The CDR3 spans 13 residues. Trimming cost V 4 bases and J 4 bases, with 8 bases left between them. CDR3: CASSSGLGNTIYF. DNA for the CDR3: TGTGCCAGCAGTTCCGGGTTAGGAAACACCATATATTTT.

This clone was seen a few times. The chain has TRBV24-1 and TRBJ2-1, with D perhaps TRBD2 (6 bases). V lost 5 bases to trimming and J lost 0 bases, with 13 bases between them. CDR3 size: 16 residues. Per germline, CDR1 KGHDR and CDR2 SFDVKD. The CDR3 region has the DNA TGTGCCACCAGTGTAGGGCAGGGACTCTCCTACAATGAGCAGTTCTTC. It yields the protein CATSVGQGLSYNEQFF.

The genes are TRBV7-8 and TRBJ2-7, with 11 bases aligning to TRBD2. This CDR3 has 15 amino acids. CDR1 SGHVS and CDR2 FQNEAQ come from the germline V gene. Trimming removed 4 bases from V and 6 bases from J; junction bases left unmatched: 8. CDR3 residues: CASSSIAGGNSEQYV. The CDR3 DNA reads as TGTGCCAGCAGCTCGATAGCGGGGGGGAATTCCGAGCAGTACGTC.

Note on this clone: The same CDR3 can be traced to other DNA sequences in this sample. The rearrangement joins TRBV19 to TRBJ2-2, with D possibly being TRBD1 (6 bases). Germline V CDR1 and CDR2: LNHDA, SQIVND (reference sequence). The CDR3 is made up of 15 amino acids. The germline V and J ends were trimmed by 3 bases and 3 bases, with 11 bases remaining between them. The CDR3 sequence: CASSIQGLDTGELFF. The DNA for the CDR3 is TGTGCCAGTAGTATTCAGGGGTTGGACACCGGGGAGCTGTTTTTT. The full variable domain, rest sourced from reference TRBV19 and TRBJ2-2, is DGGITQSPKYLFRKEGQNVTLSCEQNLNHDAMYWYRQDPGQGLRLIYYSQIVNDFQKGDIAEGYSVSREKKESFPLTVTSAQKNPTAFYLCASSIQGLDTGELFFGEGSRLTVL.

This clone was counted between two and nine times. The chain couples TRBV27 to TRBJ1-2; 7 bases match TRBD1. This CDR3 has 14 residues. V was pared by 8 bases and J by 4 bases, with 10 bases of the junction left unmatched. Germline CDR1 is MNHEY and CDR2 is SMNVEV (reference sequence). The CDR3 DNA follows: TGTGCCAGCCGAAGCCAGGGGGGAGGCTATGGCTACACCTTC. Its protein product is CASRSQGGGYGYTF.

As DNA, the CDR3 is TGTGCCAGCAGTTTAGCGAGCGGGGTCTACGAGCAGTACGTC. This sequence encodes CASSLASGVYEQYV. The chain links TRBV7-8 to TRBJ2-7; 7 nucleotides align to TRBD2. Germline lookup yields CDR1 SGHVS and CDR2 FQNEAQ. This CDR3 spans 14 amino acids.

This chain connects TRBV13 to TRBJ2-1; tentative D call: TRBD1 (5 bases). Germline V gives CDR1 PRHDT, CDR2 FYEKMQ (reference sequence). This CDR3 is built from 17 residues. Trimming cost V 1 base and J 4 bases, with 17 bases left between them. This CDR3 reads CASSLELSGREYNEQFF. CDR3 coding DNA: TGTGCCAGCAGCTTAGAGCTTTCGGGCAGGGAATACAATGAGCAGTTCTTC.

In this sample, this clone turned up a few times. The genes are TRBV2 and TRBJ1-6, with a weak D call TRBD1 (5 bases). The germline V gene has CDR1 SNHLY and CDR2 FYNNEI. This CDR3 is built from 15 residues. V was shortened by 3 bases and J by 9 bases, with 15 bases between the two germline ends. The CDR3 DNA reads TGTGCCAGCAGTGAGAAGGGCTTGAGGGGTTCACCCCTCCACTTT. Residues: CASSEKGLRGSPLHF.

The J gene is TRBJ1-4, the V gene TRBV7-2; no reliable D call. With 5 bases removed from V and 6 bases from J, the gap between germline ends came to 10 bases. CDR3 length: 13 residues. CDR1 and CDR2 (germline): SGHTA, FQGNSA. The CDR3 DNA reads as TGTGCCAGCAGCAGGGAACGGGATGAAAAACTGTTTTTT. Amino acids: CASSRERDEKLFF.

This rearrangement joins TRBV7-9 to TRBJ2-3, with 12 bases aligning to TRBD2. The CDR3 spans 16 residues. Losses at the gene ends were 4 bases for V and 6 bases for J; bases not matched to a gene: 8. The germline gives CDR1 SEHNR, CDR2 FQNEAQ (reference sequence). This CDR3 reads CASSYPSGGATDTQYF. For the CDR3, the DNA is TGTGCCAGCAGCTACCCTAGCGGGGGGGCAACCGATACGCAGTATTTT.

CDR3 coding DNA: TGTGCCAGCAGCTTAGCGAACCGGATTGTCAACTATGGCTACACCTTC. Protein product: CASSLANRIVNYGYTF. This rearrangement joins TRBV11-2 to TRBJ1-2, with unresolved D. Trimming took 1 base from V and 2 from J, leaving 14 bases between them. The CDR3 covers 16 residues. From germline, CDR1 is SGHAT and CDR2 FQNNGV.

This chain joins TRBV7-8 and TRBJ2-5, with 10 nucleotides matching TRBD1. Germline V gene lookup returns CDR1 SGHVS and CDR2 FQNEAQ. There are 16 residues in the CDR3. V lost 2 bases and J lost 3; bases outside the gene matches: 6. The CDR3 sequence is CASSLNPGQGKETQYF. DNA of the CDR3: TGTGCCAGCAGCTTAAACCCGGGACAGGGGAAAGAGACCCAGTACTTC.

The chain joins TRBV7-3 to TRBJ2-6, with 10 bases matching TRBD1. The germline CDR1 and CDR2 sequences are SGHTA and FQGTGA. The CDR3 runs 18 residues. V was clipped by 4 bases and J by 3 bases; unmatched bases: 9. The CDR3 is CASSWSTGGLGGANVLTF. The DNA for the CDR3 is TGTGCCAGCAGCTGGTCGACAGGGGGCCTTGGTGGGGCCAACGTCCTGACTTTC.

This chain links TRBV14 with TRBJ2-5; D is unresolved. The CDR3 loop spans 17 amino acids. Trimming pared 4 bases from V and 1 base from J, leaving 19 bases between. Germline V lookup: CDR1 SGHDN, CDR2 FVKESK. The CDR3: CASSLRTSLWGQETQYF. The CDR3 nucleotides are TGTGCCAGCAGCCTCAGAACGAGTCTGTGGGGCCAAGAGACCCAGTACTTC.

This clone was recorded once. The V gene is TRBV29-1, the J gene TRBJ2-2; 8 bases line up with TRBD1. The CDR3 length is 13 residues. Germline CDR1 is SQVTM and CDR2 is ANQGSEA. J gave up 6 bases and V 6 bases, and 6 bases lay outside the gene matches. In nucleotides, the CDR3 is TGCAGCGTGGACGGACAGGGCGCCGGGGAGCTGTTTTTT. It codes for CSVDGQGAGELFF.

V gene TRBV7-2 combines with J gene TRBJ2-1, with D tentatively TRBD2 (6 bases). The CDR3 covers 15 residues. CDR1 SGHTA and CDR2 FQGNSA come from the germline V gene. Trimming cost V 5 bases and J 5 bases, with 16 bases left between them. The CDR3 here is CASSQRRGGHNEQFF. DNA of the CDR3: TGTGCCAGCAGCCAAAGGAGGGGAGGCCACAATGAGCAGTTCTTC.

The chain recombines TRBV25-1 with TRBJ1-2, with a tentative D call TRBD1 (5 bases). The CDR3 runs to 13 residues. V was trimmed by 1 base and J by 7 bases, leaving 10 bases between them. The germline V gene encodes CDR1 MGHDK and CDR2 SYGVNS. This CDR3 is CASSELPGIGYTF. CDR3 in DNA: TGTGCCAGCAGTGAATTGCCAGGGATTGGCTACACCTTC.

The chain's CDR3 is CASSLLGGGPWETQYF. CDR3 in DNA: TGTGCCAGCAGCTTACTGGGCGGGGGGCCGTGGGAGACCCAGTACTTC. This chain connects TRBV7-3 to TRBJ2-5; 8 nucleotides match TRBD2. CDR3 length equals 16 residues. Unmatched junction bases numbered 10, after V lost 2 bases and J lost 5 bases. Per the germline V gene, CDR1 is SGHTA and CDR2 is FQGTGA.

This clone has more than one count but fewer than ten. J is TRBJ2-2 and V is TRBV30; possibly TRBD1 or TRBD2 for D (5 bases each). This CDR3 has 16 residues. With 0 bases removed from V and 3 bases from J, the gap between germline ends came to 14 bases. Per germline, CDR1 GTSNPN and CDR2 SVGIG (reference sequence). The CDR3 spells CAWSVSWQGDTGELFF. Written as DNA, the CDR3 is TGTGCCTGGAGTGTTTCTTGGCAGGGAGACACCGGGGAGCTGTTTTTT.

This chain links TRBV25-1 with TRBJ1-2; D ambiguous. The CDR3 consists of 11 residues. Germline CDR1 MGHDK, CDR2 SYGVNS. Deletions cut 5 bases from V and 8 bases from J, with 9 bases between. The CDR3 region has the DNA TGTGCCAGCAGTACCGGCCGGGGCTACACCTTC. Translating gives CASSTGRGYTF.

This clone appeared a few times. The CDR3 DNA is TGTGCCAGCAGTAGAGGGGTCTCCTACGAGCAGTACGTC. Its translation is CASSRGVSYEQYV. The chain recombines TRBV6-5 with TRBJ2-7; D might be TRBD1 or TRBD2, each matching 5 bases. This CDR3 is built from 13 residues. Trimming took off 5 bases at V and 0 bases at J, with 8 bases between the two ends. Germline CDR1 is MNHEY and CDR2 is SVGAGI.